Detailed here is one T cell receptor beta chain. Per the original data handling: By means of reference gene primer amplification, nucleated cell counts were estimated. This table comes from immunoSEQ multiplex PCR, and its TCRdb copy is limited to in-frame clones, with some not included. Clone size and V and J calls were adopted from that table, with D and trimming inferred from the DNA. The sample yields fewer than 35,000 clones, about 90% seen once. These data come from a study of blood T cell repertoires in COVID-19. Across the study: The cDNA or gDNA used as material had been derived from T cells, B-cell-depleted T cells, or PBMCs.

The junction had 4 bases not matched to a gene; V was cut back by 5 bases and J by 0 bases. This CDR3 is 16 amino acids long. Germline CDR1 KGHDR, CDR2 SFDVKD. The clonotype was recovered from a man in his forties or fifties with active or convalescent COVID-19. The sample was peripheral blood. The V gene is TRBV24-1, the J gene TRBJ2-3; TRBD2 agrees at 10 bases. CDR3 bases: TGTGCCACCAGTGGTGAACTAGCGGGGAGCACAGATACGCAGTATTTT. Translating it yields CATSGELAGSTDTQYF.